Each of the 2 T cell receptor beta chains below was sequenced from the same sample in a study of T cells in Graves' hyperthyroidism and ophthalmopathy (dated by TCRdb to between 2018 and 2021). Libraries came from multiplex PCR. Sequencer: Illumina HiSeq 2000. Amplification of TCR beta CDR3 regions was carried out from RNA transcripts. The TCR CDR3 was subjected to a first round of RT-PCR using the HTBI primer set and the Qiagen OneStep RT-PCR kit. In-frame beta chains were kept once TCRdb had trimmed the public reads at Q25 with fastp and called clones with MiXCR. Entries are consolidated by CDR3 protein sequence, retaining the most common genes and DNA. Here the sample has hundreds of thousands of distinct CDR3 sequences; roughly 15% occur a single time. The top ten clonotypes cover 17% of the sample. Sequencing was done on a sample of blood. The receptors stem from a woman under 30 with Graves' ophthalmopathy.

This clonotype was detected many times. The chain recombines TRBV6-1 with TRBJ1-2; D remains unclear. This CDR3 comprises 12 residues. Germline V gene lookup returns CDR1 MNHNS and CDR2 SASEGT. V lost 5 bases to trimming and J lost 5 bases, with 9 bases between them. The CDR3 reads CASSTPGYGYTF. DNA of the CDR3: TGTGCCAGCAGTACCCCGGGGTATGGCTACACCTTC.

The table lists this clonotype with many counts. This chain links TRBV30 with TRBJ1-5; D possibly corresponds to TRBD1 (5 bases). Germline CDR1 GTSNPN, CDR2 SVGIG (reference sequence). This CDR3 is 14 amino acids long. With 1 base removed from V and 2 bases from J, the gap between germline ends came to 9 bases. The chain's CDR3 is CAWSEGYGNQPQHF. The CDR3 coding sequence is TGTGCCTGGAGTGAGGGGTATGGCAATCAGCCCCAGCATTTT.